A single sample gave rise to the 10 T cell receptor beta chains below, sequenced in a study of T cells in Graves' hyperthyroidism and ophthalmopathy. Researchers amplified the TCR beta CDR3 regions from RNA transcripts. HTBI primers drove first-round RT-PCR of the TCR CDR3. TCRdb ran MiXCR on the multiplex PCR reads and lists one entry per CDR3 protein. The top ten clones hold around 70% of a sample with approximately 360,000 distinct CDR3 sequences, roughly 25% of them seen once. Sequenced: blood. The receptors derive from a man aged 50 to 60 with Graves' hyperthyroidism.

This clonotype was counted a few times. The genes are TRBV19 and TRBJ2-1, with 8 bases identical to TRBD2. CDR1 and CDR2 (germline): LNHDA, SQIVND (reference sequence). V shed 4 bases, J shed 5 bases, and the junction held 7 bases outside the gene matches. The CDR3 consists of 15 residues. CDR3 protein: CASSTTSGRNNEQFF. The CDR3 DNA sequence: TGTGCCAGTAGTACAACTAGCGGACGTAACAATGAGCAGTTCTTC.

V usage is TRBV28 and J usage is TRBJ2-7; D possibly uses TRBD1 or TRBD2 (5 bases each). V lost 1 base, J lost 6 bases, and 13 bases lay in between. CDR1 and CDR2 from the germline V gene are MDHEN and SYDVKM. The length of the CDR3 is 14 residues. CDR3 nucleotides: TGTGCCAGCAGTTTATTTCGAACTAGGGGCGAGCAGTACTTC. Protein product: CASSLFRTRGEQYF.

Many counts were recorded for this clonotype. J is TRBJ1-1 and V is TRBV12-3 or TRBV12-4; 10 bases match TRBD1. The V gene end was trimmed by 6 bases and the J gene end by 0 bases; junction bases not matched to a gene: 7. There are 16 residues in the CDR3. The CDR3 coding sequence is TGTGCCAGCAGGTCGGGACAGGGGCCCATGAACACTGAAGCTTTCTTT. Its protein is CASRSGQGPMNTEAFF.

V usage is TRBV28 and J usage is TRBJ2-2; D call uncertain. Per the germline V gene, CDR1 is MDHEN and CDR2 is SYDVKM. Deletions cut 2 bases from V and 6 bases from J, with 16 bases between. The CDR3 contains 16 residues. CDR3 coding DNA: TGTGCCAGCAGTTTAGGCTCGGCAGTCCTCTCCGGGGAGCTGTTTTTT. This sequence encodes CASSLGSAVLSGELFF.

The V call is TRBV7-3, the J call TRBJ2-4, with 11 bases lining up with TRBD1. V lost 2 bases, J lost 8 bases, and 2 bases stayed unmatched. Germline V gene lookup returns CDR1 SGHTA and CDR2 FQGTGA. The CDR3 consists of 14 residues. The CDR3 nucleotides are TGTGCCAGCAGCTTAGGGGGACAGGGGGACATTCAGTACTTC. Its protein is CASSLGGQGDIQYF.

This clonotype was counted only a few times. The chain employs TRBV4-2 and TRBJ1-4; TRBD1 might be the D (5 bases). CDR1 is LGHNA, CDR2 YNFKEQ, per germline. The CDR3 consists of 13 residues. Trimming shortened V by 1 base and J by 8 bases, and 8 bases separated the two germline ends. The CDR3 DNA is TGTGCCAGCAGCCAAGGACAGACGGAAAAACTGTTTTTT. This translates into CASSQGQTEKLFF.

This clonotype was found a few times. The gene calls are TRBV3-1 and TRBJ1-1; TRBD1 aligns across 8 bases. Unmatched junction bases numbered 14, after V lost 1 base and J lost 7 bases. Germline V gives CDR1 LGHDT, CDR2 YNNKEL (reference sequence). This CDR3 spans 17 amino acids. The CDR3 DNA is TGTGCCAGCAGCCAAGTCAGGGGGCGTCACTCGTCGGGTGAAGCTTTCTTT. Its protein is CASSQVRGRHSSGEAFF.

This clonotype came up a few times. The CDR3 DNA is TGCGCCAGCAGCCAAGACGGTAGCGGGAGTCAGGAGACCCAGTACTTC. Amino acids: CASSQDGSGSQETQYF. The rearrangement links TRBV4-1 to TRBJ2-5; TRBD2 aligns across 9 bases. CDR1 is MGHRA, CDR2 YSYEKL, per germline. There are 16 residues in the CDR3. V shed 0 bases and J 5 bases; nucleotides not matched to a gene: 7.

V usage is TRBV6-1 and J usage is TRBJ2-1, with unresolved D. Germline lookup yields CDR1 MNHNS and CDR2 SASEGT. The ends were cut back, 0 bases at V and 5 bases at J, with 2 bases in the middle. This CDR3 comprises 12 residues. The CDR3 here is CASSEANNEQFF. The CDR3 coding sequence is TGTGCCAGCAGTGAAGCTAACAATGAGCAGTTCTTC.

The V gene is TRBV25-1, the J gene TRBJ2-3; D uncertain. With 0 bases removed from V and 10 bases from J, the gap between germline ends came to 14 bases. Germline V gives CDR1 MGHDK, CDR2 SYGVNS. The CDR3 is made up of 14 amino acids. CDR3 region: CASSEYKAVDAQYF. The CDR3 nucleotides read TGTGCCAGCAGTGAATATAAGGCGGTGGATGCGCAGTATTTT.